Listed here is a single T cell receptor beta chain. These data originate in a study of shared clonotypes between healthy human individuals. The CDR3 contains 11 residues. The germline CDR1 and CDR2 sequences are SEHNR and FQNEAQ (reference sequence). Trimming at V came to 5 bases and at J to 6 bases, leaving 0 bases not matched to a gene. Assay: immunoSEQ multiplex PCR; the TCRdb copy retains only in-frame clones and omits some. The table has approximately 2.5 million clones, 93% seen once. This chain links TRBV7-9 with TRBJ1-2, with TRBD1 matching over 7 bases. Material for sequencing was naive CD4+ T cells from PBMCs. Subset described: CD45RA+ positively selected. The clonotype originates from a man in his late teens or twenties in good health. Some clones in this sample may be carry-over from other donors' samples. The CDR3 sequence: CASSTGDGYTF. The DNA of the CDR3 is TGTGCCAGCAGCACAGGGGATGGCTACACCTTC.